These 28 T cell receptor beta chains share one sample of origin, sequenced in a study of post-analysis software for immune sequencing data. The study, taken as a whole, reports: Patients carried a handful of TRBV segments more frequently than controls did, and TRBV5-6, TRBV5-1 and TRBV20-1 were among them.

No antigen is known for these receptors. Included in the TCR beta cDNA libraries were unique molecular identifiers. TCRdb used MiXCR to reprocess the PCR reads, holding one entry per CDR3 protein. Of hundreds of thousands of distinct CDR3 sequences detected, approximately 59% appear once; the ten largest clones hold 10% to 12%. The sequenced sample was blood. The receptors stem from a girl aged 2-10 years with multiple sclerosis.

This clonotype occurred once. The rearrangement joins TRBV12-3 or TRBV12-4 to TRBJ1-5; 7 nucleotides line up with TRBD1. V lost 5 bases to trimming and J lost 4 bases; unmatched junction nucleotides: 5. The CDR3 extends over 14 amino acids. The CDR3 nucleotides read TGTGCCAGCAGTGTAGGGACAGCAAATCAGCCCCAGCATTTT. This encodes CASSVGTANQPQHF.

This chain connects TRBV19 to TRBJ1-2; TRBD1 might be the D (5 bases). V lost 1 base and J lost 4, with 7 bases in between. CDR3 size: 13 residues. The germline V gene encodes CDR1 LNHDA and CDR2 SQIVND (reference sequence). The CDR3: CASSIGRAYGYTF. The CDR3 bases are TGTGCCAGTAGTATAGGCAGGGCCTATGGCTACACCTTC.

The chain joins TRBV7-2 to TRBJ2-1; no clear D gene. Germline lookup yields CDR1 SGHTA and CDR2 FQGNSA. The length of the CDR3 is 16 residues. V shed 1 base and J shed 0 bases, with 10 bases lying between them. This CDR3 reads CASSLGTNPSYNEQFF. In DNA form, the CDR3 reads TGTGCCAGCAGCTTAGGTACCAACCCCTCCTACAATGAGCAGTTCTTC.

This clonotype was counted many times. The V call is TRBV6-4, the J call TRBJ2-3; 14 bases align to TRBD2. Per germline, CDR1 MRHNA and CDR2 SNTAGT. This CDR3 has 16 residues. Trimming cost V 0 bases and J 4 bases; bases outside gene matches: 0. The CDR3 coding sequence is TGTGCCAGCAGTGACTCGACTAGCGGGGGGGCAGATACGCAGTATTTT. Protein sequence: CASSDSTSGGADTQYF.

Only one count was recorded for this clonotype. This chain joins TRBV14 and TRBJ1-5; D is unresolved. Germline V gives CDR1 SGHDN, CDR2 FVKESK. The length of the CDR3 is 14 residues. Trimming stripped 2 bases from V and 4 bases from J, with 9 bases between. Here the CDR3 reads CASSQLGQNQPQHF. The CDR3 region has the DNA TGTGCCAGCAGCCAACTAGGGCAAAATCAGCCCCAGCATTTT. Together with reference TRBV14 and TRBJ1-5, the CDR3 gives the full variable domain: EAGVTQFPSHSVIEKGQTVTLRCDPISGHDNLYWYRRVMGKEIKFLLHFVKESKQDESGMPNNRFLAERTGGTYSTLKVQPAELEDSGVYFCASSQLGQNQPQHFGDGTRLSIL.

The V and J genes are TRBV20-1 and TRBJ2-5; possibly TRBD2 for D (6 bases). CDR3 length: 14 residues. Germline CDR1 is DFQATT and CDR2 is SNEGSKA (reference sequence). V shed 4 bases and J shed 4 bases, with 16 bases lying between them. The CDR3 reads CSAIVGSGGETQYF. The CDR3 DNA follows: TGCAGTGCTATCGTCGGGAGTGGCGGAGAGACCCAGTACTTC.

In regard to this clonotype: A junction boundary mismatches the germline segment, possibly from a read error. The CDR3 loop is CVSSYSIKGWNTEAFF. The CDR3 DNA reads TGTGTCAGCAGTTACTCGATAAAGGGATGGAACACTGAAGCTTTCTTT. The chain joins TRBV6-5 to TRBJ1-1; D is uncertain. Germline assignment: CDR1 MNHEY and CDR2 SVGAGI. The CDR3 consists of 16 residues.

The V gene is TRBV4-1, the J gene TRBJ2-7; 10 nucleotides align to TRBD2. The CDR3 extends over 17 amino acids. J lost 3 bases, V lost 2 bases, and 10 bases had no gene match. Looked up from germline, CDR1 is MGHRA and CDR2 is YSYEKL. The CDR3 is CASSQPTEGLAIYEQYF. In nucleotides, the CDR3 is TGCGCCAGCAGCCAACCCACGGAGGGACTAGCGATCTACGAGCAGTACTTC.

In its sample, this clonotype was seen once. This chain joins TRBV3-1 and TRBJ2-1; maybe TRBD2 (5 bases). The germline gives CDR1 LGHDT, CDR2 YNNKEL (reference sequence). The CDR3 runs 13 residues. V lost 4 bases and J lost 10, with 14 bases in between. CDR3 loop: CASSRLPQLEQFF. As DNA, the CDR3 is TGTGCCAGCAGCCGACTACCACAATTGGAGCAGTTCTTC.

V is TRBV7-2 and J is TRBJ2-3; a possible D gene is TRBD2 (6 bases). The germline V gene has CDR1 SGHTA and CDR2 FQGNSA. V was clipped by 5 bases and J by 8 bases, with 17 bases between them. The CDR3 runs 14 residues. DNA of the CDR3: TGTGCCAGCAGCCCGAGAACAGGAGGGCGTACGCAGTATTTT. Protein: CASSPRTGGRTQYF.

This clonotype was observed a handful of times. The CDR3 sequence: CASSFTSGEGPYEQYF. The CDR3 region has the DNA TGTGCCAGCAGTTTCACTAGCGGGGAGGGCCCCTACGAGCAGTACTTC. The chain uses TRBV28 and TRBJ2-7; 10 bases are a match to TRBD2. There are 16 residues in the CDR3. Germline V gives CDR1 MDHEN, CDR2 SYDVKM. Germline trimming cut 3 bases from V and 2 bases from J; bases unmatched to any gene: 7.

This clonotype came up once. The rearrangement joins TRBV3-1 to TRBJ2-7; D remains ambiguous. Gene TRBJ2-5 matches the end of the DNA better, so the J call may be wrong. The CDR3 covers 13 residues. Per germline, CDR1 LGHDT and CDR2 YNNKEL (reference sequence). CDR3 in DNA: TGTGCCAGCAGCCAAGGAGTAAGAGAGACCCAGTACTTC. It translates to CASSQGVRETQYF.

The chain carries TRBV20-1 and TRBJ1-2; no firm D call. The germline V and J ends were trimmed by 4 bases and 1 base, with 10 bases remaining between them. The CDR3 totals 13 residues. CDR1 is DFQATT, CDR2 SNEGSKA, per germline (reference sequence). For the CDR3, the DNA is TGCAGTGCTATGTCCAGCTATAACTATGGCTACACCTTC. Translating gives CSAMSSYNYGYTF.

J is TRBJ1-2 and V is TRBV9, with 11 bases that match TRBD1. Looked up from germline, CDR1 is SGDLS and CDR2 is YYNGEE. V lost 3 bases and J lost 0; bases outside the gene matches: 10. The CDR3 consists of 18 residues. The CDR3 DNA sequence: TGTGCCAGCAGCGCCTCCGGGACAGGGGGTTACCCTAACTATGGCTACACCTTC. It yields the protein CASSASGTGGYPNYGYTF.

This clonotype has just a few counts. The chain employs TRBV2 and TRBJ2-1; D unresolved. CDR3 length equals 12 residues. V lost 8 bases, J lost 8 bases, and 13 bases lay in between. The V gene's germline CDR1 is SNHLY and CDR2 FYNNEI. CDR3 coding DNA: TGTGCCAGCGGGCTGGACGGCGATGAGCAGTTCTTC. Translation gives CASGLDGDEQFF.

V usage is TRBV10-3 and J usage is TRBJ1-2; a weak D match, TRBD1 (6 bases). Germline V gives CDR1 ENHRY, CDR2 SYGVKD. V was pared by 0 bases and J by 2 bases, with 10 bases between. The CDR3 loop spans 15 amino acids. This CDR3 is CAISESGGANYGYTF. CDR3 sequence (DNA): TGTGCCATCAGTGAGTCTGGGGGGGCCAACTATGGCTACACCTTC.

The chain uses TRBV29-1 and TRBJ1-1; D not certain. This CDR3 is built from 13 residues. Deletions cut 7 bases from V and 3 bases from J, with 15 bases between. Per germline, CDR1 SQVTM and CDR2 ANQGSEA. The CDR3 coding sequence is TGCAGCGCCAGGAGGAGCGAGTACACTGAAGCTTTCTTT. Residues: CSARRSEYTEAFF.

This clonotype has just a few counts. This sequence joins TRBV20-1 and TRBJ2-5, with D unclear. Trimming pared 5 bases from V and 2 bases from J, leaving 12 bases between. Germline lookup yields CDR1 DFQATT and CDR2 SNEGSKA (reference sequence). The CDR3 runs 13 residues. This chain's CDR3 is CSAHGQIQETQYF. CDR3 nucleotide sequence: TGCAGTGCTCATGGGCAGATACAAGAGACCCAGTACTTC.

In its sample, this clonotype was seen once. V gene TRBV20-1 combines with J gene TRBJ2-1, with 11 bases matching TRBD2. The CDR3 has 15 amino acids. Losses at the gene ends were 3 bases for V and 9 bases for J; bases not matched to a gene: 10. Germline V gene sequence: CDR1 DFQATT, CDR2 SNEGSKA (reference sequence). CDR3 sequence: CSARSLAGVTVEQFF. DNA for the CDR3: TGCAGTGCTAGGTCACTAGCGGGAGTTACGGTTGAGCAGTTCTTC.

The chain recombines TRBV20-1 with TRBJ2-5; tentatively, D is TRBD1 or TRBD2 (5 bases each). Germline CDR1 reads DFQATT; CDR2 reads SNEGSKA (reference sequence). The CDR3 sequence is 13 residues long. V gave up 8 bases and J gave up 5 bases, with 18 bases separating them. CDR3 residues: CSPRSGQYETQYF. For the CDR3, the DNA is TGCAGTCCCAGGTCGGGGCAGTACGAGACCCAGTACTTC.

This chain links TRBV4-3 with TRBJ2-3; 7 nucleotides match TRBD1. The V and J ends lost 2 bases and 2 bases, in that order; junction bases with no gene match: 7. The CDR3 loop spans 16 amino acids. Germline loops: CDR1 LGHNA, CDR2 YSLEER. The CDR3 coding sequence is TGCGCCAGCAGCCAACACTCGGGACAGCTCACAGATACGCAGTATTTT. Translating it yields CASSQHSGQLTDTQYF.

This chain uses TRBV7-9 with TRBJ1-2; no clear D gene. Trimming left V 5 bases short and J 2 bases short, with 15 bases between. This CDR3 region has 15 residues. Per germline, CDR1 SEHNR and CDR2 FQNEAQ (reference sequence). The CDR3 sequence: CASSNDWRVNYGYTF. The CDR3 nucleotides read TGTGCCAGCAGCAACGACTGGCGGGTCAACTATGGCTACACCTTC.

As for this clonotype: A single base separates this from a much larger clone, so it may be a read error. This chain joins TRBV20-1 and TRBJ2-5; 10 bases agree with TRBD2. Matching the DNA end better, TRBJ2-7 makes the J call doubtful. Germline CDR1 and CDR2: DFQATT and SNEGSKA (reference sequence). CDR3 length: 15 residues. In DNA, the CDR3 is TGCAGTGCTAGAGACGGCCAGCGGGAGGGTTACGAGCAGTACTTC. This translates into CSARDGQREGYEQYF.

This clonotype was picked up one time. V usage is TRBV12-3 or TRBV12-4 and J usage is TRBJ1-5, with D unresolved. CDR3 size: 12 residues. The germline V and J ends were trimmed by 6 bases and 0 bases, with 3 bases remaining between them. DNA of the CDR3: TGTGCCAGCAGGGTTAGCAATCAGCCCCAGCATTTT. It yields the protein CASRVSNQPQHF.

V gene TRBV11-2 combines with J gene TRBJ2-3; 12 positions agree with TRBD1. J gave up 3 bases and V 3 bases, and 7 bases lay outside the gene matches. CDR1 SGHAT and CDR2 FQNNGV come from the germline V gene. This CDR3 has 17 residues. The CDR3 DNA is TGTGCCAGCAGCTTGAGGGGACAGGGGGCGAGGACAGATACGCAGTATTTT. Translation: CASSLRGQGARTDTQYF.

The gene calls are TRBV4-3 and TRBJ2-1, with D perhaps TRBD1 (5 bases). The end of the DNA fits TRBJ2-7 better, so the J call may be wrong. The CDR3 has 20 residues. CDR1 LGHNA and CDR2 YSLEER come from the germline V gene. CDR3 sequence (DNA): TGCGCCAGCAGCCACATAGGGGCGAGGCAGGGTGAGAGGTCCTACAATGAGCAGTACTTC. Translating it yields CASSHIGARQGERSYNEQYF.

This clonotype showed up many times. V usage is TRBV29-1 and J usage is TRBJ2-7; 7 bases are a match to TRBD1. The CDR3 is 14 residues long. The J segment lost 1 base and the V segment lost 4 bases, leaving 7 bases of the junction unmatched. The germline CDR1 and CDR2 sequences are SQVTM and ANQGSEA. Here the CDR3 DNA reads TGCAGCGTTGCCGACAGGGCTGGATCCTACGAGCAGTACTTC. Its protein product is CSVADRAGSYEQYF.

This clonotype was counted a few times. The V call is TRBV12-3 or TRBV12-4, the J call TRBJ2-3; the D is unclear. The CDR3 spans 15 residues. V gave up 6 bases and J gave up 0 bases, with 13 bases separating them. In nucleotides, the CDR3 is TGTGCCAGCAGCGCTGGACCGACTAGCACAGATACGCAGTATTTT. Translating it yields CASSAGPTSTDTQYF.